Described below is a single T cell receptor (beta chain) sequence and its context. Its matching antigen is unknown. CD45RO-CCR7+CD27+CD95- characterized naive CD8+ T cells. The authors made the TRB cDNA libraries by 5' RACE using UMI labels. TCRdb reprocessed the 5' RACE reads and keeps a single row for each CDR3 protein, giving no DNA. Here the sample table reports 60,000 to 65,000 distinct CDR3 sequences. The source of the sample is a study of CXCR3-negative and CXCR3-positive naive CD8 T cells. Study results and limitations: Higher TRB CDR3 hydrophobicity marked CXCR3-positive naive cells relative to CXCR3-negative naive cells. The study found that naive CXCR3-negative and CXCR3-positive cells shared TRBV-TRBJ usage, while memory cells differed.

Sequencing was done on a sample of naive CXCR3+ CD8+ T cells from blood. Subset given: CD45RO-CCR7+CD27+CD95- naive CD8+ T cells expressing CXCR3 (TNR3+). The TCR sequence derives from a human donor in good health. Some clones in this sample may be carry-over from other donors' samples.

The CDR3 loop is CSVEGQGPNEQFF. This sequence joins TRBV29-1 and TRBJ2-1; TCRdb picks TRBD1, but there is no DNA to check that call. CDR3 length: 13 amino acids. Looked up from germline, CDR1 is SQVTM and CDR2 is ANQGSEA.